This TCR beta chain was sequenced for a study of T cell responses to AZD1222 COVID-19 vaccine. General study findings and limits: After two AZD1222 doses, spike-specific TCR breadth and depth rose versus day 0.

About this clone: No antigen is known for it.

Clones were sequenced by immunoSEQ multiplex PCR, and TCRdb holds only the in-frame ones, with some missing. The data contain about 120,000 clones, about 91% of them singletons. The CDR3 covers 15 residues. Germline lookup yields CDR1 LNHNV and CDR2 YYDKDF (reference sequence). The V and J ends lost 2 bases and 1 base respectively, with 8 bases between them. V is TRBV15 and J is TRBJ2-2; D remains unclear. This clonotype was sampled from an adult who received the AZD1222 COVID-19 vaccine. The sequences come from peripheral blood, collected 28 days after the second AZD1222 dose. The CDR3 DNA sequence: TGTGCCACCAGCAGATTCGGACGGAACACCGGGGAGCTGTTTTTT. Translating it yields CATSRFGRNTGELFF.